This T cell receptor beta chain is drawn from a study of tumor-infiltrating lymphocytes in primary liver carcinoma. This CDR3 has 13 amino acids. CDR1 and CDR2 (germline): SQVTM, ANQGSEA. The V segment lost 6 bases and the J segment 3 bases; nucleotides outside the gene matches: 2. The source material, roughly 18-31 mg of unsorted bulk tissue, was used to co-extract RNA and DNA. The patients lived with chronic HBV infection and had not yet received any treatment. With a constant-region primer, TCR beta cDNA was made from roughly 500 ng of total RNA. For TCR beta, libraries were produced by three nested multiplex PCR rounds using slightly modified ARM-PCR. Two initial PCR rounds of around 10 cycles each paired TRBV1-TRBV30 forward primers with a C-beta reverse primer. TCRdb itself ran the multiplex PCR reads through MiXCR, one entry per CDR3 protein. The data contain about 120,000 distinct CDR3 sequences, around 65% of them singletons.

The study, taken as a whole, reports: Tumor region pairs outstripped tumor-adjacent and tumor-blood pairs in overlap. Tumors significantly exceeded blood in top-250-clone fraction (p = 0.039).

This clonotype was seen repeatedly, ten times or more. Its matching antigen is unknown. The sequenced sample was tumor-adjacent normal liver tissue. The sequence came from a woman aged 60-75 years with primary liver carcinoma and hepatitis B virus infection. V gene TRBV29-1 combines with J gene TRBJ2-7; the match to TRBD2 covers 13 bases. In DNA, the CDR3 is TGCAGCGTCTGGACTAGCGGGAGCTACGAGCAGTACTTC. This gives the protein CSVWTSGSYEQYF.